The 10 T cell receptor beta chains reported below all come from one sample, sequenced in a study of T-cell memory formation after mild COVID-19. TCRdb re-called the 5' RACE reads with MiXCR, one entry per CDR3 protein. Of approximately 340,000 distinct CDR3 sequences in the sample, about 16% were seen once. Sequenced: PBMCs or a T cell subset sorted from them (not recorded which). Receptors originate from a man in his late teens or twenties who had mild COVID-19 (a few samples of this study predate the infection). Cell type and time point are not known.

The genes are TRBV27 and TRBJ1-5; D may be TRBD1 (5 bases). CDR3 length: 14 amino acids. The germline gives CDR1 MNHEY, CDR2 SMNVEV (reference sequence). V lost 6 bases and J 1 base, leaving 10 bases between the germline ends. CDR3 protein: CASRNGGSNQPQHF. CDR3 bases: TGTGCCAGCAGAAATGGGGGGAGCAATCAGCCCCAGCATTTT.

This clonotype has more than one count but fewer than ten. The V and J genes are TRBV19 and TRBJ2-1; 9 bases match TRBD2. The CDR3 covers 15 residues. V lost 4 bases, J lost 3 bases, and 4 bases stayed unmatched. Germline V gene sequence: CDR1 LNHDA, CDR2 SQIVND (reference sequence). The CDR3 coding sequence is TGTGCCAGTAGTAGCGGGGGGGCATACTACAATGAGCAGTTCTTC. Amino acids: CASSSGGAYYNEQFF.

The chain couples TRBV20-1 to TRBJ2-4; D is possibly TRBD1 or TRBD2 (5 bases each). V was shortened by 1 base and J by 7 bases, with 26 bases between the two germline ends. The CDR3 sequence is 18 residues long. Germline V lookup: CDR1 DFQATT, CDR2 SNEGSKA (reference sequence). Written as DNA, the CDR3 is TGCAGTGCTAGAGTTTTTTTATCGCTAGTGGGACCCCTCAACATTCAGTACTTC. Amino acids: CSARVFLSLVGPLNIQYF.

This clonotype occurred a few times. The V gene is TRBV10-3, the J gene TRBJ2-1; D is perhaps TRBD1 (5 bases). V was clipped by 3 bases and J by 6 bases, with 6 bases between them. The CDR3 is 12 residues long. Germline CDR1 is ENHRY and CDR2 is SYGVKD. CDR3 protein: CAISEDSNEQFF. The CDR3 coding sequence is TGTGCCATCAGTGAAGACAGCAATGAGCAGTTCTTC.

This clonotype was observed a handful of times. CDR3 nucleotides: TGCGCCAGCAGCTCCTCCCGACAGACGGACGAGCAGTACGTC. Translating it yields CASSSSRQTDEQYV. This chain connects TRBV5-1 to TRBJ2-7, with TRBD1 as a possible D gene (5 bases). In germline, CDR1 is SGHRS, CDR2 YFSETQ. Deletions cut 3 bases from V and 5 bases from J, with 15 bases between. This CDR3 is 14 amino acids long.

This clonotype was counted only a few times. This chain joins TRBV18 and TRBJ1-1, with 11 positions matching TRBD1. The germline V gene encodes CDR1 KGHSH and CDR2 LQKENI. This CDR3 spans 17 amino acids. Losses at the gene ends were 1 base for V and 1 base for J; bases not matched to a gene: 5. The DNA for the CDR3 is TGTGCCAGCTCACCACAGGGGACAGGGGGTAGGAACACTGAAGCTTTCTTT. Residues: CASSPQGTGGRNTEAFF.

This clonotype was found many times. V is TRBV20-1 and J is TRBJ2-7; D remains ambiguous. V lost 3 bases and J 3 bases, leaving 15 bases between the germline ends. Germline V CDR1 and CDR2: DFQATT, SNEGSKA (reference sequence). The CDR3 sequence is 14 residues long. Here the CDR3 DNA reads TGCAGTGCTAGGTTGAGCGTCACCCGCTACGAGCAGTACTTC. Its protein product is CSARLSVTRYEQYF.

This clonotype has only a few counts. The chain couples TRBV29-1 to TRBJ2-1; 8 positions match TRBD1. The CDR3 is 15 amino acids. The germline V gene has CDR1 SQVTM and CDR2 ANQGSEA. Unmatched junction bases numbered 8, after V lost 0 bases and J lost 7 bases. The CDR3 reads CSVEDQGRGLNEQFF. The CDR3 nucleotides read TGCAGCGTTGAAGATCAAGGCAGGGGGCTTAATGAGCAGTTCTTC.

This clonotype was seen only a few times. The rearrangement uses TRBV27 and TRBJ1-5; D gene ambiguous. V lost 6 bases and J 9 bases, leaving 9 bases between the germline ends. The CDR3 has 11 amino acids. Per germline, CDR1 MNHEY and CDR2 SMNVEV (reference sequence). DNA of the CDR3: TGTGCCAGCAGAGGGAATGGGCCCCAGCATTTT. Encoded protein: CASRGNGPQHF.

As concerns this clonotype: A much larger clone lies one base from this, so it may be a read error. This chain joins TRBV10-3 and TRBJ2-7; 7 positions match TRBD1. The germline gives CDR1 ENHRY, CDR2 SYGVKD. The CDR3 spans 13 residues. With 6 bases clipped from V and 0 bases from J, the junction kept 2 bases outside the gene matches. CDR3 sequence: CAISGTDSYEQYF. The CDR3 DNA reads as TGTGCCATCAGCGGGACAGACTCCTACGAGCAGTACTTC.